This entry concerns a single TCR beta chain. Its cognate antigen is unknown. With 60 Vbeta and 13 Jbeta primers, the PCR was carried out. Profiling relied on immunoSEQ multiplex PCR, and the TCRdb table lists in-frame clones only, not all of them. The sample lists approximately 150,000 clones; around 82% were seen once. This entry is derived from a study of cytomegalovirus exposure and HLA in healthy donors. This CDR3 is 15 amino acids long. Trimming pared 6 bases from V and 0 bases from J, leaving 9 bases between. Germline V lookup: CDR1 ENHRY, CDR2 SYGVKD. Study outcomes and limitations: In vitro confirmation showed three CMV-associated chains to be CMV antigen specific. TCR beta chains associated with HLA were, in a later analysis, more clonally expanded than equally common others. Productive status was seen about 90% or about 30% of the time for most TCR beta V segments in an earlier analysis.

The chain combines TRBV10-3 with TRBJ2-6; the D gene is possibly TRBD1 (5 bases). The specimen sequenced was PBMCs. The clonotype was recovered from a man aged 25 to 45 in good health and CMV-seronegative. Here the CDR3 DNA reads TGTGCCATCAGGCCACAGGACTCTGGGGCCAACGTCCTGACTTTC. This gives the protein CAIRPQDSGANVLTF.